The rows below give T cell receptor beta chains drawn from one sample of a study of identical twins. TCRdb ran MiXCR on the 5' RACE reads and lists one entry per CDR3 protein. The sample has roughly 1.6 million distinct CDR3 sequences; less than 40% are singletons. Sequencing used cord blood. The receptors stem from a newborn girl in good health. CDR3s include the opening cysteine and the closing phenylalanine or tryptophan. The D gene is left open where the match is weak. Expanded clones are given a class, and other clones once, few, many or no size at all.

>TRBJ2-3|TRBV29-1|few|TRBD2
TGCAGCGTTGTCCCCTACGCTAGCGGGAGCACAGATACGCAGTATTTT
CSVVPYASGSTDTQYF
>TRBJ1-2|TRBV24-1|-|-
TGTGCCACCAGTAAAGGGCACGGCTACACCTTC
CATSKGHGYTF
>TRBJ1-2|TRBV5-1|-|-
TGCGCCAGCAGCTTGGAACGGGGTATATATGGCAACACCTTC
CASSLERGIYGNTF
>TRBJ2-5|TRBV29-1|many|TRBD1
TGCAGCGTTGAAAGGGGGCCGGAGACCCAGTACTTC
CSVERGPETQYF
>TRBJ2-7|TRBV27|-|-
TGTGCCAGCACCTTGCCCCTCGCGTCTTTGCACTACGAGCAGTACTTC
CASTLPLASLHYEQYF
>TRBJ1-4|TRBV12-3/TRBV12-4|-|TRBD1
TGTGCCAGCAGTTACCGGGACAGGGGGGGAGAAAAACTGTTTTTT
CASSYRDRGGEKLFF
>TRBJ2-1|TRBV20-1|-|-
TGCAGTGCTAATCTAATCAATGAGCAGTTCTTC
CSANLINEQFF
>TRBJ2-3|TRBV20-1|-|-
TGCAGTGCTAGCTCGAGGGAGAGGAGCACAGATACGCAGTATTTT
CSASSRERSTDTQYF
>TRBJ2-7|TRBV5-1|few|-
TGCGCCAGCAGCTTGGAGGAGGCATGGGCCTACGAGCAGTACTTC
CASSLEEAWAYEQYF
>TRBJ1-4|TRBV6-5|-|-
TGTGCCAGCAGTCAGACGGACCTTAATGAAAAACTGTTTTTT
CASSQTDLNEKLFF
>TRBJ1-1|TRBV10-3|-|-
TGTGCCATCGGGGAGACAGGTCGCGCTCCCACTGAAGCTTTCTTT
CAIGETGRAPTEAFF
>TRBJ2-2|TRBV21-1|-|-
TGTGCCAGCAGCAAGTGGACAGGGGTATTCGCCGGGGAGCTGTTTTTT
CASSKWTGVFAGELFF
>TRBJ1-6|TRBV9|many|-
TGTGCCAGCAGGGGCCCTAATTCACCCCTCCACTTT
CASRGPNSPLHF
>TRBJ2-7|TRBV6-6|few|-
TGTGCCAGCCGCCAGGGAAAGTACGAGCAGTACTTC
CASRQGKYEQYF
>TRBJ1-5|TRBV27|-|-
TGTGCCAGCAGCCGTGAGTTTAGCAATCAGCCCCAGCATTTT
CASSREFSNQPQHF
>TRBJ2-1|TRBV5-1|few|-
TGCGCCAGCAGCTGGGGGACCGACAATGAGCAGTTCTTC
CASSWGTDNEQFF
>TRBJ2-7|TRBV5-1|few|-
TGCGCCACCTCCTTTTCGGGGCATAGCTCCTACAATGAGCAGTACTTC
CATSFSGHSSYNEQYF
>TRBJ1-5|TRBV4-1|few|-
TGCGCCAGCAGCCAACTCGGTTTTGGAAATCAGCCCCAGCATTTT
CASSQLGFGNQPQHF
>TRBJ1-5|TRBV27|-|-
TGTGCCCGCCATGGGGGGGATCAGCCCCAGCATTTT
CARHGGDQPQHF
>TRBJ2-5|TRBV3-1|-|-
TGTGCCAGCAGCCGAGCTGGGTGGTACCAAGAGACCCAGTACTTC
CASSRAGWYQETQYF
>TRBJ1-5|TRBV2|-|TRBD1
TGTGCCAGCAGTGTAGGCGGGACAGCTAATCAGCCCCAGCATTTT
CASSVGGTANQPQHF
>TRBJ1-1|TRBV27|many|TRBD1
TGTGCCAGCAGTTTATCCGGGACAGGGGGCACTGAAGCTTTCTTT
CASSLSGTGGTEAFF
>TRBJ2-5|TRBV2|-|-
TGTGCCAGCAGTGCCTCAACTAGGAGCGGAGAGACCCAGTACTTC
CASSASTRSGETQYF